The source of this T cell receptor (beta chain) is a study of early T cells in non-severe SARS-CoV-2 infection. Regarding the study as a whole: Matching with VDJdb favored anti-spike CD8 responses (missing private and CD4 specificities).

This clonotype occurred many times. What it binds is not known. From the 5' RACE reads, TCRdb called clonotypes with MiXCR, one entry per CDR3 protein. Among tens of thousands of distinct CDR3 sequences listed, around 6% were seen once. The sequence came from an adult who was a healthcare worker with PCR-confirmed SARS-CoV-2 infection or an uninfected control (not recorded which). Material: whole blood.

CDR3 loop: CASSLGLYEQYF. As DNA, the CDR3 is TGTGCCAGCAGCTTAGGCCTCTACGAGCAGTACTTC. The V gene is TRBV11-2, the J gene TRBJ2-7; the D is unclear. The CDR3 contains 12 residues. V was clipped by 1 base and J by 3 bases, with 4 bases between them. Looked up from germline, CDR1 is SGHAT and CDR2 is FQNNGV. Based on the CDR3 plus reference TRBV11-2 and TRBJ2-7, the full variable domain is EAGVAQSPRYKIIEKRQSVAFWCNPISGHATLYWYQQILGQGPKLLIQFQNNGVVDDSQLPKDRFSAERLKGVDSTLKIQPAKLEDSAVYLCASSLGLYEQYFGPGTRLTVT.